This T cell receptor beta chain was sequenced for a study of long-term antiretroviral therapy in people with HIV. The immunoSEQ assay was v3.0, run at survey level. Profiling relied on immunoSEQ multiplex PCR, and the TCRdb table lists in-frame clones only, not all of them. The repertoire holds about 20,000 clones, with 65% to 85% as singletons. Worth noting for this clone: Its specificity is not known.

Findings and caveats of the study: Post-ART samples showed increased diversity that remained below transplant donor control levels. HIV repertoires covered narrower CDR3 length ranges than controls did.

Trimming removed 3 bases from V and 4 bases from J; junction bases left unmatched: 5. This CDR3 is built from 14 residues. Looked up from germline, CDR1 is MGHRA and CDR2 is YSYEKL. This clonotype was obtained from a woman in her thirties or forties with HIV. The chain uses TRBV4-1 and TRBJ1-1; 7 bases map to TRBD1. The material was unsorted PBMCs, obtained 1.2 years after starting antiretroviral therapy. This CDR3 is CASSQSTGTTEAFF. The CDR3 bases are TGCGCCAGCAGCCAGTCGACAGGGACCACTGAAGCTTTCTTT.